This passage covers 24 T cell receptor beta chains from one sample sequenced in a study of blood T cells in healthy people across ages. Then a second PCR, running roughly 7 to 11 cycles, was carried out with a sample-barcoded 5' primer and a J-beta primer mix. Using its own MiXCR run on the 5' RACE reads, TCRdb lists one record per CDR3 protein. The sample yields about 1.1 million distinct CDR3 sequences, roughly two fifths seen once. The sample was blood. Source of these receptors: a man in his late teens or twenties in good health.

J is TRBJ2-7 and V is TRBV7-8; D uncertain. CDR1 is SGHVS and CDR2 is FQNEAQ in the germline V gene. CDR3 length: 13 residues. V lost 6 bases and J 5 bases, leaving 14 bases between the germline ends. The CDR3 coding sequence is TGTGCCAGCAGAACGGACGGTGAAAACGAGCAGTACTTC. This encodes CASRTDGENEQYF. Full variable domain (outside the CDR3, taken from reference TRBV7-8 and TRBJ2-7): GAGVSQSPRYKVAKRGQDVALRCDPISGHVSLFWYQQALGQGPEFLTYFQNEAQLDKSGLPSDRFFAERPEGSVSTLKIQRTQQEDSAVYLCASRTDGENEQYFGPGTRLTVT.

The chain has TRBV20-1 and TRBJ2-1, with D possibly being TRBD2 (6 bases). The germline V gene encodes CDR1 DFQATT and CDR2 SNEGSKA (reference sequence). Trimming removed 5 bases at V and 6 bases at J, with 14 bases between. The CDR3 length is 13 residues. DNA of the CDR3: TGCAGTGCTGGGGGGTGGGCAGGCAATGAGCAGTTCTTC. It yields the protein CSAGGWAGNEQFF.

The rearrangement uses TRBV29-1 and TRBJ2-1; tentative D call: TRBD2 (7 bases). V lost 5 bases and J lost 7, with 24 bases in between. The CDR3 runs to 16 residues. Germline V gene sequence: CDR1 SQVTM, CDR2 ANQGSEA. The CDR3 protein is CSVSERGGTLRNEQFF. The CDR3 DNA is TGCAGCGTTTCCGAAAGGGGGGGGACCTTGCGGAATGAGCAGTTCTTC.

The table lists this clonotype with a few counts. For the CDR3, the DNA is TGTGCCAGCAGACCTCCCCGGGACAGGGGTTACAATGAGCAGTTCTTC. Translating it yields CASRPPRDRGYNEQFF. The chain couples TRBV6-2 or TRBV6-3 to TRBJ2-1, with 10 bases identical to TRBD1. The CDR3 loop spans 16 amino acids. CDR1 is MNHEY and CDR2 is SVGEGT in the germline V gene. V shed 6 bases, J shed 4 bases, and the junction held 9 bases outside the gene matches.

This clonotype has a handful of counts. One end of the junction does not line up with germline, which may come from a read error. The rearrangement joins TRBV6-5 to TRBJ1-2, with D perhaps TRBD1 (5 bases). Per the germline V gene, CDR1 is MNHEY and CDR2 is SVGAGI. CDR3 length equals 15 residues. DNA for the CDR3: TGCGCCAGCAGCTACGGTAGGGGTAGCGGCTATGGCTACACCTTC. Translating it yields CASSYGRGSGYGYTF.

The J gene is TRBJ1-5, the V gene TRBV4-1; weak D call: TRBD1 (5 bases). CDR1 is MGHRA, CDR2 YSYEKL, per germline. This CDR3 is 15 amino acids long. The V end was cut by 5 bases, the J end by 2 bases, with 13 bases between. The CDR3 is CASSIRPRGNQPQHF. In DNA form, the CDR3 reads TGCGCCAGCAGCATACGTCCCAGGGGCAATCAGCCCCAGCATTTT.

This clonotype turned up a few times. CDR3: CSATRGNEQYF. The CDR3 nucleotides read TGCAGTGCTACCAGGGGTAATGAGCAGTACTTC. The chain links TRBV20-1 to TRBJ2-7, with a possible D match to TRBD1 (6 bases). V was cut by 4 bases and J by 7 bases, with 11 bases left in between. Per germline, CDR1 DFQATT and CDR2 SNEGSKA (reference sequence). CDR3 length: 11 residues.

To note about this clonotype: A read error may account for a junction end that differs from germline. This chain uses TRBV6-5 with TRBJ1-1, with D perhaps matching TRBD1 (6 bases). Germline lookup yields CDR1 MNHEY and CDR2 SVGAGI. The CDR3 sequence is 11 residues long. CDR3 region: CAGSHRDEAFF. In DNA form, the CDR3 reads TGTGCCGGCAGTCACAGGGATGAAGCTTTCTTT.

The V call is TRBV2, the J call TRBJ1-2; D remains unclear. Germline assignment: CDR1 SNHLY and CDR2 FYNNEI. CDR3 length: 12 amino acids. V was clipped by 3 bases and J by 5 bases, with 7 bases between them. This CDR3 reads CASSDDGYGYTF. The CDR3 bases are TGTGCCAGCAGTGATGACGGGTATGGCTACACCTTC.

The rearrangement joins TRBV7-2 to TRBJ1-4; D unresolved. This CDR3 contains 14 residues. V lost 1 base and J 1 base, leaving 4 bases between the germline ends. CDR1 SGHTA and CDR2 FQGNSA come from the germline V gene. This CDR3 is CASSLGLTNEKLFF. The CDR3 DNA sequence: TGTGCCAGCAGCTTAGGGTTAACTAATGAAAAACTGTTTTTT.

This chain links TRBV5-1 with TRBJ1-1, with D perhaps TRBD1 (5 bases). CDR3 length equals 14 residues. Per germline, CDR1 SGHRS and CDR2 YFSETQ. V was pared by 1 base and J by 4 bases, with 11 bases between. CDR3 DNA sequence: TGCGCCAGCAGCTTGTATTTCGACAGCACTGAAGCTTTCTTT. Protein product: CASSLYFDSTEAFF.

This chain joins TRBV6-1 and TRBJ2-1, with TRBD2 matching 10 bases. CDR3 size: 16 residues. Germline CDR1 and CDR2: MNHNS and SASEGT. Trimming took 0 bases from V and 4 from J; bases not matched to a gene: 3. In DNA, the CDR3 is TGTGCCAGCAGTGAAGCGGGTAGCGGGGGGTACAATGAGCAGTTCTTC. Its translation is CASSEAGSGGYNEQFF.

This chain's CDR3 is CASGVDRVNEQFF. The CDR3 DNA is TGTGCTAGTGGTGTGGACAGGGTCAATGAGCAGTTCTTC. The J gene is TRBJ2-1, the V gene TRBV12-5, with 8 nucleotides matching TRBD1. The CDR3 is made up of 13 amino acids. The germline V gene has CDR1 LGHNT and CDR2 FRNRAP. V dropped 5 bases and J dropped 6; count of bases not matched to a gene: 3.

This rearrangement joins TRBV7-2 to TRBJ2-2; D not certain. Trimming removed 2 bases at V and 7 bases at J, with 11 bases between. Germline values: CDR1 SGHTA, CDR2 FQGNSA. This CDR3 is 14 amino acids long. CDR3 DNA sequence: TGTGCCAGCAGCTTACTCGGGCCTGGCGGGGAGCTGTTTTTT. Encoded protein: CASSLLGPGGELFF.

A remark on this clonotype: The junction does not match germline at one end; this may be a read error. The rearrangement joins TRBV5-1 to TRBJ2-5; D is possibly TRBD2 (5 bases). CDR1 is SGHRS and CDR2 is YFSETQ in the germline V gene. The CDR3 sequence is 14 residues long. CDR3: CANSLDGIQETQYF. CDR3 nucleotides: TGCGCCAACAGCTTGGACGGGATCCAAGAGACCCAGTACTTC.

Only a few counts were recorded for this clonotype. This chain uses TRBV20-1 with TRBJ1-2, with D possibly TRBD1 on 5 matching bases. CDR3 length: 12 amino acids. Trimming removed 6 bases from V and 4 bases from J, with 12 bases in between. The germline V gene encodes CDR1 DFQATT and CDR2 SNEGSKA (reference sequence). CDR3 sequence reads: CSAPTETYGYTF. CDR3 DNA sequence: TGCAGTGCGCCGACAGAGACCTATGGCTACACCTTC.

To note about this clonotype: One base away lies a much larger clone, so this may be a sequencing read error. This chain connects TRBV7-9 to TRBJ2-5; no clear D. The DNA end favors TRBJ2-1, so the J call may be wrong. There are 13 residues in the CDR3. Germline V gene data show CDR1 as SEHNR and CDR2 as FQNEAQ (reference sequence). CDR3 protein: CASSKRPEETQFF. The CDR3 nucleotides are TGTGCCAGCAGCAAAAGACCAGAAGAGACCCAGTTCTTC.

This clonotype has more than one count but fewer than ten. The rearrangement links TRBV7-2 to TRBJ1-5; D unclear. Germline V gene sequence: CDR1 SGHTA, CDR2 FQGNSA. Trimming left V 7 bases short and J 4 bases short, with 11 bases between. CDR3 length: 13 residues. Here the CDR3 DNA reads TGTGCCAGCACCCGCGACCAGAATCAGCCCCAGCATTTT. It encodes CASTRDQNQPQHF.

J is TRBJ1-5 and V is TRBV4-1, with TRBD1 matching 8 bases. V trimming: 1 base; J trimming: 1 base; junction bases outside the gene matches: 3. Germline V gene lookup returns CDR1 MGHRA and CDR2 YSYEKL. This CDR3 contains 16 residues. The DNA of the CDR3 is TGCGCCAGCAGCCAAGTAAGGACAGGGAGCAATCAGCCCCAGCATTTT. Residues: CASSQVRTGSNQPQHF.

The chain uses TRBV24-1 and TRBJ2-1; D is undetermined. Germline lookup yields CDR1 KGHDR and CDR2 SFDVKD. The CDR3 is made up of 14 amino acids. With 4 bases removed from V and 4 bases from J, the gap between germline ends came to 10 bases. CDR3 amino acids: CATSDYDSYNEQFF. The CDR3 coding sequence is TGTGCCACCAGTGACTACGATTCATACAATGAGCAGTTCTTC.

V and J are TRBV15 and TRBJ2-7; 10 bases match TRBD1. Germline-derived CDR1 and CDR2 are LNHNV and YYDKDF (reference sequence). Trimming at V came to 0 bases and at J to 3 bases, leaving 8 bases not matched to a gene. The CDR3 length is 17 residues. CDR3 in amino acids: CATSRDPIGTGDYEQYF. CDR3 in DNA: TGTGCCACCAGCAGAGATCCTATTGGGACAGGGGACTACGAGCAGTACTTC.

This rearrangement joins TRBV7-2 to TRBJ1-5; unclear D gene. Trimming shortened V by 4 bases and J by 2 bases, and 15 bases separated the two germline ends. Germline V gene sequence: CDR1 SGHTA, CDR2 FQGNSA. The CDR3 runs to 16 residues. The CDR3 loop is CASSSWATRGNQPQHF. In DNA form, the CDR3 reads TGTGCCAGCAGCTCCTGGGCTACTAGGGGCAATCAGCCCCAGCATTTT.

The chain joins TRBV20-1 to TRBJ2-3; TRBD2 matches at 8 bases. CDR1 DFQATT and CDR2 SNEGSKA come from the germline V gene (reference sequence). Germline trimming cut 5 bases from V and 5 bases from J; bases unmatched to any gene: 18. The CDR3 spans 17 residues. CDR3 nucleotide sequence: TGCAGTGCTGCCCCGGTGGTAGCGGGGCTGAGTGGAGATACGCAGTATTTT. This encodes CSAAPVVAGLSGDTQYF.

This chain links TRBV6-5 with TRBJ2-1, with a tentative D call TRBD2 (5 bases). This CDR3 has 15 residues. Trimming removed 5 bases from V and 2 bases from J, with 13 bases in between. Germline lookup yields CDR1 MNHEY and CDR2 SVGAGI. The CDR3: CASSRGGLAYNEQFF. CDR3 bases: TGTGCCAGCAGTAGAGGCGGGTTAGCCTACAATGAGCAGTTCTTC.